Described below is a single TCR beta chain sequence and its context. This sample is part of a study of blood T cell repertoires in COVID-19. About the research overall: Samples taken during acute and convalescent COVID-19 were collected in the United States, Italy and Spain. Sample material is recorded as cDNA or gDNA derived from T cells, B-cell-depleted T cells, or PBMCs.

The junction had 18 bases not matched to a gene; V was cut back by 6 bases and J by 15 bases. This CDR3 region has 15 residues. CDR1 is MNHEY and CDR2 is SVGAGI in the germline V gene. Original methodology: Reference gene primer amplification gave estimated nucleated cell counts. Profiled with immunoSEQ multiplex PCR; TCRdb holds only in-frame clones, not every one. The V and J calls and clone size were taken over from that table, and D and trimming were inferred from the DNA. The data show 100,000 or so clones, with roughly nine tenths seen just once and about 1% held by the top ten. The TCR was taken from a man aged 55 to 70 with acute or convalescent COVID-19. V usage is TRBV6-5 and J usage is TRBJ2-1, with TRBD1 identical over 9 bases. Sequencing used peripheral blood. This CDR3 reads CASRLAPRSDRGWFF. The DNA for the CDR3 is TGTGCCAGCAGATTAGCACCGAGATCGGACAGGGGATGGTTCTTC.